The 14 T cell receptor beta chains below were found in one sample sequenced in a study of early T cells in non-severe SARS-CoV-2 infection. TCRdb processed the 5' RACE reads anew with MiXCR; each CDR3 protein has one entry. The sample lists around 44,000 distinct CDR3 sequences, more than 6.5% occurring once. The sample taken for sequencing was whole blood. All receptors come from an adult who was a healthcare worker with PCR-confirmed SARS-CoV-2 infection or an uninfected control (not recorded which).

This clonotype was counted only a few times. This chain links TRBV6-6 with TRBJ2-3, with 7 bases fitting TRBD2. The V and J ends lost 7 bases and 2 bases, in that order; junction bases with no gene match: 12. The CDR3 has 16 amino acids. CDR1 and CDR2 (germline): MNHNY, SVGAGI (reference sequence). The CDR3, as DNA: TGTGCCAGCACCCCGGGGGGTGTGGGACCCACAGATACGCAGTATTTT. Translation: CASTPGGVGPTDTQYF.

This clonotype was observed a few times. This sequence joins TRBV2 and TRBJ1-5; D gene ambiguous. Germline CDR1 is SNHLY and CDR2 is FYNNEI. Between the trimmed V and J ends, which lost 4 bases and 5 bases, there was a span of 12 bases. This CDR3 comprises 14 residues. The CDR3 nucleotides are TGTGCCAGCAGTGCAATAGGATCGGATCAGCCCCAGCATTTT. Its translation: CASSAIGSDQPQHF.

This clonotype was seen only a few times. This chain uses TRBV28 with TRBJ2-3, with 12 bases identical to TRBD2. Trimming took 4 bases from V and 6 from J; bases not matched to a gene: 8. CDR3 length: 16 residues. CDR1 and CDR2 (germline): MDHEN, SYDVKM. CDR3: CASSSRLAGASDTQYF. CDR3 bases: TGTGCCAGCAGTTCCCGACTAGCGGGGGCTTCGGATACGCAGTATTTT.

A few counts support this clonotype. J is TRBJ2-2 and V is TRBV19; TRBD2 agrees at 7 bases. V was clipped by 5 bases and J by 3 bases; unmatched bases: 6. CDR1 and CDR2 from the germline V gene are LNHDA and SQIVND (reference sequence). The CDR3 consists of 15 residues. The CDR3 DNA reads TGTGCCAGTAGTTCGAGTAGCGGGTACACCGGGGAGCTGTTTTTT. The encoded protein is CASSSSSGYTGELFF.

At least ten counts were recorded for this clonotype. The gene calls are TRBV12-3 or TRBV12-4 and TRBJ2-2; a weak D match, TRBD2 (5 bases). The CDR3 is made up of 13 amino acids. The V end lost 7 bases, the J end lost 6 bases, and 12 bases lay between the germline ends. The CDR3 nucleotides are TGTGCCAGCACACTAGTGGTTCCCGGGGAGCTGTTTTTT. Residues: CASTLVVPGELFF.

The gene calls are TRBV20-1 and TRBJ1-3; D is undetermined. The germline gives CDR1 DFQATT, CDR2 SNEGSKA (reference sequence). Trimming removed 2 bases at V and 0 bases at J, with 8 bases between. The CDR3 runs 14 residues. The CDR3 loop reads CSARHHVSGNTIYF. The DNA for the CDR3 is TGCAGTGCTAGACACCACGTCTCTGGAAACACCATATATTTT.

The gene calls are TRBV13 and TRBJ1-2; D possibly corresponds to TRBD1 (5 bases). The CDR3 length is 14 residues. Trimming pared 4 bases from V and 3 bases from J, leaving 12 bases between. Germline-derived CDR1 and CDR2 are PRHDT and FYEKMQ (reference sequence). Here the CDR3 DNA reads TGTGCCAGCAGCTATCCCAGGGTGGACTATGGCTACACCTTC. This encodes CASSYPRVDYGYTF.

The gene calls are TRBV6-6 and TRBJ1-4; 9 bases align to TRBD1. CDR3 length: 15 residues. Germline loops: CDR1 MNHNY, CDR2 SVGAGI (reference sequence). After removal of 6 bases from V and 1 base from J, the junction contained 3 bases not matched to a gene. CDR3 sequence reads: CASRDRGGTNEKLFF. The DNA of the CDR3 is TGTGCCAGCAGGGACAGGGGAGGAACTAATGAAAAACTGTTTTTT.

This clonotype was counted at least ten times. The genes are TRBV30 and TRBJ1-1; D gene unclear. The germline V gene has CDR1 GTSNPN and CDR2 SVGIG (reference sequence). The CDR3 is 12 amino acids. The V end was cut by 0 bases, the J end by 8 bases, with 10 bases between. The CDR3 DNA sequence: TGTGCCTGGAGTGTTTGGAGGGAAGAAGCTTTCTTT. Protein sequence: CAWSVWREEAFF. Looking up the rest from reference TRBV30 and TRBJ1-1 gives the full variable domain: SQTIHQWPATLVQPVGSPLSLECTVEGTSNPNLYWYRQAAGRGLQLLFYSVGIGQISSEVPQNLSASRPQDRQFILSSKKLLLSDSGFYLCAWSVWREEAFFGQGTRLTVV.

Many counts were recorded for this clonotype. CDR3 DNA: TGTGCCAGTAGTACGACAGGGCAGTACACTGAAGCTTTCTTT. It yields the protein CASSTTGQYTEAFF. V and J are TRBV19 and TRBJ1-1, with TRBD1 matching 7 bases. Germline CDR1 LNHDA, CDR2 SQIVND (reference sequence). V lost 4 bases, J lost 3 bases, and 5 bases stayed unmatched. The CDR3 covers 14 residues.

This clonotype was counted between two and nine times. J is TRBJ1-6 and V is TRBV4-1; TRBD1 matches 8 bases. CDR3 length: 15 residues. CDR1 and CDR2 (germline): MGHRA, YSYEKL. Trimming cost V 5 bases and J 10 bases; bases outside gene matches: 10. The CDR3 nucleotides are TGCGCCAGCAGCTCCCGCGACAGGGGACTGTCACCCCTCCACTTT. Translated: CASSSRDRGLSPLHF.

The sample holds many counts of this clonotype. V is TRBV30 and J is TRBJ1-6, with 7 bases matching TRBD1. Germline V gene sequence: CDR1 GTSNPN, CDR2 SVGIG (reference sequence). This CDR3 comprises 16 residues. V gave up 4 bases and J gave up 3 bases; unmatched junction bases: 9. The CDR3 loop is CAWNQKGAIYNSPLHF. DNA for the CDR3: TGTGCCTGGAACCAGAAGGGGGCAATCTATAATTCACCCCTCCACTTT.

In its sample, this clonotype was seen a few times. This sequence joins TRBV7-2 and TRBJ2-2, with no clear D. The CDR3 length is 14 residues. Germline V CDR1 and CDR2: SGHTA, FQGNSA. V lost 4 bases, J lost 3 bases, and 9 bases lay in between. As DNA, the CDR3 is TGTGCCAGCAGCTGGGCTAGGGACACCGGGGAGCTGTTTTTT. Translated: CASSWARDTGELFF.

The chain employs TRBV20-1 and TRBJ1-3; no clear D gene. Germline values: CDR1 DFQATT, CDR2 SNEGSKA (reference sequence). V lost 4 bases to trimming and J lost 5 bases, with 9 bases between them. The CDR3 loop spans 12 amino acids. The CDR3 nucleotides are TGCAGTGCTAATCACGGGCGAAACACCATATATTTT. This sequence encodes CSANHGRNTIYF.